The 7 T cell receptor beta chains presented below share a single source sample, sequenced in a study of T cells after yellow fever vaccination (dated by TCRdb to the late 2010s). Explained via the paper, the treatment or condition label denotes: live attenuated yellow fever vaccine strain. Libraries were made using 5' RACE. The sequencer listed for this sample is Illumina HiSeq 2500. TCRdb passed the public sequencing reads through fastp at Q25 and MiXCR, retaining productive beta sequences. Every distinct CDR3 protein forms one entry, paired with its most common genes and DNA. The sample table lists 160,000 or so distinct CDR3 sequences, around 7% of them with a count of one. The ten largest clonotypes hold roughly 2.5% of the sample. Source: CD4+ T cells sorted from PBMCs, taken 5 to 6 days after the first yellow fever vaccination. These receptor sequences come from a man in his late teens or twenties who received the YFV17D yellow fever vaccine.

This clonotype was seen ten or more times. The J gene is TRBJ2-3, the V gene TRBV4-3; the D gene could be TRBD1 or TRBD2 (6 bases each). Between the trimmed V and J ends, which lost 3 bases and 4 bases, there was a span of 17 bases. Germline assignment: CDR1 LGHNA and CDR2 YSLEER. This CDR3 comprises 16 residues. The CDR3 nucleotides read TGCGCCAGCAGCCAGGCTCTCGGGGGCGGCGCAGATACGCAGTATTTT. Amino acid sequence: CASSQALGGGADTQYF.

This clonotype was picked up many times. DNA for the CDR3: TGCGCCAGCAGCTTGGCCGGGGGAGGAGATGAAAAACTGTTTTTT. Its protein is CASSLAGGGDEKLFF. The rearrangement joins TRBV5-1 to TRBJ1-4; weak D call: TRBD1 (5 bases). CDR3 length: 15 amino acids. V dropped 0 bases and J dropped 6 bases, with 12 bases sitting between them. CDR1 is SGHRS and CDR2 is YFSETQ in the germline V gene.

The rearrangement uses TRBV7-9 and TRBJ2-5, with 8 bases fitting TRBD2. Germline V gives CDR1 SEHNR, CDR2 FQNEAQ (reference sequence). V lost 3 bases and J lost 5; bases outside the gene matches: 11. The CDR3 extends over 16 amino acids. DNA for the CDR3: TGTGCCAGCAGCTTTATGATCGGGGGGGCCGATGAGACCCAGTACTTC. As protein: CASSFMIGGADETQYF.

The table lists this clonotype with a few counts. The J gene is TRBJ2-5, the V gene TRBV30; no clear D gene. The CDR3 has 14 amino acids. Per germline, CDR1 GTSNPN and CDR2 SVGIG (reference sequence). V gave up 0 bases and J gave up 3 bases, with 11 bases separating them. The CDR3 protein is CAWSVLSREETQYF. DNA of the CDR3: TGTGCCTGGAGTGTACTTTCCCGGGAAGAGACCCAGTACTTC.

This clonotype was detected many times. The chain recombines TRBV5-1 with TRBJ2-1; D is undetermined. Germline values: CDR1 SGHRS, CDR2 YFSETQ. V lost 1 base and J lost 0, with 8 bases in between. This CDR3 contains 15 residues. The chain's CDR3 is CASSLWGISYNEQFF. CDR3 bases: TGCGCCAGCAGCTTGTGGGGTATCTCCTACAATGAGCAGTTCTTC.

The chain links TRBV28 to TRBJ1-1, with D maybe TRBD1 (6 bases). Germline V CDR1 and CDR2: MDHEN, SYDVKM. Trimming took 2 bases from V and 0 from J, leaving 19 bases between them. The CDR3 is 18 residues long. The CDR3 loop reads CASSLPIRTADMNTEAFF. The CDR3 nucleotides are TGTGCCAGCAGTTTACCCATACGGACAGCAGACATGAACACTGAAGCTTTCTTT. Full variable domain (remainder filled in from reference TRBV28 and TRBJ1-1): DVKVTQSSRYLVKRTGEKVFLECVQDMDHENMFWYRQDPGLGLRLIYFSYDVKMKEKGDIPEGYSVSREKKERFSLILESASTNQTSMYLCASSLPIRTADMNTEAFFGQGTRLTVV.

The table lists this clonotype with a few counts. J is TRBJ1-2 and V is TRBV24-1; a weak D match, TRBD1 (5 bases). Germline CDR1 reads KGHDR; CDR2 reads SFDVKD. Deletions cut 4 bases from V and 2 bases from J, with 10 bases between. The CDR3 runs 14 residues. This CDR3 is CATSDPGQNYGYTF. In nucleotides, the CDR3 is TGTGCCACCAGTGACCCTGGACAAAACTATGGCTACACCTTC.